This T cell receptor beta chain is from a study of T cells in Graves' hyperthyroidism and ophthalmopathy. Study-wide results and caveats: Blood also held most thyroid clonotypes expanded beyond 0.001.

Germline CDR1 is LGHDT and CDR2 is YNNKEL (reference sequence). Losses at the gene ends were 6 bases for V and 4 bases for J; bases not matched to a gene: 6. This CDR3 has 14 residues. On this clonotype: Its target is not known.

Amplified regions were TCR beta CDR3 sequences from RNA transcripts. First-round RT-PCR with HTBI primers amplified the TCR CDR3 region. TCRdb reprocessed the multiplex PCR reads with MiXCR, giving one entry per CDR3 protein. The sample consists of approximately 600,000 distinct CDR3 sequences, roughly 14% of them appearing once. The genes are TRBV3-1 and TRBJ1-2; 9 nucleotides agree with TRBD1. Sequenced material: blood. This TCR was recovered from a young woman with Graves' hyperthyroidism that later progressed to Graves' ophthalmopathy. The CDR3: CASSRDRETYGYTF. The DNA of the CDR3 is TGTGCCAGCAGTCGGGACAGGGAAACCTATGGCTACACCTTC.